Included here is one T cell receptor beta chain sequence, with context. The sample is drawn from a study of blood T cell repertoires in COVID-19. This table comes from immunoSEQ multiplex PCR, and its TCRdb copy is limited to in-frame clones, with some not included. The sample records a few hundred thousand clones, approximately 92% being singletons. Participant-reported clinical history was the basis for cohort assignment. Donors in Cohort 3 who had recovered were those with two negative PCRs, healthcare professional clearance, or resolution of their symptoms. The sample consisted of PBMCs or T cells enriched from blood (not recorded which). This receptor was obtained from a woman aged 30 to 39 who had recovered from COVID-19.

The CDR3 loop reads CASSVAGVEQYF. The CDR3 region has the DNA TGTGCCAGCAGCGTAGCGGGAGTCGAGCAGTACTTC. The chain combines TRBV6-5 with TRBJ2-7; 9 positions agree with TRBD2. CDR1 and CDR2 from the germline V gene are MNHEY and SVGAGI. The CDR3 totals 12 residues. The trim removed 6 bases at V and 6 bases at J, leaving 3 bases unmatched.